The T cell receptor beta chain described here comes from a study of cytomegalovirus exposure and HLA in healthy donors. Germline CDR1 and CDR2: SGHTS and YDEGEE. V was shortened by 1 base and J by 9 bases, with 11 bases between the two germline ends. The CDR3 consists of 13 residues. The PCR employed 60 Vbeta primers together with 13 Jbeta primers. Data came from immunoSEQ multiplex PCR; TCRdb stores just in-frame clones and leaves some out. Of roughly 200,000 clones listed, around 88% were seen once; the top ten hold roughly 0.34%. This clonotype originated in a woman younger than 45 in good health and CMV-seronegative. This chain joins TRBV5-8 and TRBJ2-1; D ambiguous. The sample taken for sequencing was PBMCs. Here the CDR3 reads CASSLTLVGEQFF. CDR3 in DNA: TGTGCCAGCAGCTTGACCTTGGTCGGTGAGCAGTTCTTC.